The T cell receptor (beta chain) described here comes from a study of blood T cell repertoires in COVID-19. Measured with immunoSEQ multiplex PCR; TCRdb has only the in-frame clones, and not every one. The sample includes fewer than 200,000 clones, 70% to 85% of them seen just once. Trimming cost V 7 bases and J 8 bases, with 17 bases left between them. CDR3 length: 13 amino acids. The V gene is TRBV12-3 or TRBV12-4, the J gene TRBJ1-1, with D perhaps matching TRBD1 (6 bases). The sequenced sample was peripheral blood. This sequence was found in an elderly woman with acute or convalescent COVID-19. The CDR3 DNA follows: TGTGCCAGCACCCGGGACACCCGGGCGGAAGCTTTCTTT. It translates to CASTRDTRAEAFF.